Listed here are 11 T cell receptor beta chains from one sample, sequenced in a study of response to subunit inactivated influenza vaccine. MiXCR, run by TCRdb on the RT-PCR reads, gives a single entry per CDR3 protein. The profile shows roughly 540,000 distinct CDR3 sequences, approximately 20% of them singletons. This same sample was also taken into another study, of T cells expressing NK-cell markers. That study adds: 5'RACE template switching with UMIs produced the TCR beta cDNA.

The input for sequencing was CD4+ T cells sorted from PBMCs, taken 11 to 12 days after vaccination. Every receptor here comes from a man aged 45-65 years who received an inactivated influenza vaccine.

The genes are TRBV12-3 or TRBV12-4 and TRBJ2-7, with D maybe TRBD1 (7 bases). The CDR3 runs to 14 residues. Deletions cut 6 bases from V and 2 bases from J, with 14 bases between. The CDR3 sequence: CASRFQGGTYEQYF. The CDR3 nucleotides are TGTGCCAGCAGGTTTCAGGGGGGAACCTACGAGCAGTACTTC.

The chain is built from TRBV12-3 or TRBV12-4 and TRBJ1-1, with D possibly TRBD1 on 5 matching bases. This CDR3 comprises 14 residues. Between the trimmed V and J ends, which lost 5 bases and 1 base, there was a span of 11 bases. The CDR3 sequence: CASSNRGRNTEAFF. DNA for the CDR3: TGTGCCAGCAGTAATAGGGGACGGAACACTGAAGCTTTCTTT.

Only a few counts were recorded for this clonotype. The chain joins TRBV18 to TRBJ2-1, with D hard to call. CDR1 is KGHSH and CDR2 is LQKENI in the germline V gene. The V end lost 0 bases, the J end lost 9 bases, and 12 bases lay between the germline ends. The CDR3 contains 14 residues. CDR3 bases: TGTGCCAGCTCACCACCGGCACGGCTTGGTGAGCAGTTCTTC. This encodes CASSPPARLGEQFF. Combining the CDR3 with reference TRBV18 and TRBJ2-1 gives the whole variable domain NAGVMQNPRHLVRRRGQEARLRCSPMKGHSHVYWYRQLPEEGLKFMVYLQKENIIDESGMPKERFSAEFPKEGPSILRIQQVVRGDSAAYFCASSPPARLGEQFFGPGTRLTVL.

J is TRBJ2-3 and V is TRBV20-1; 9 bases map to TRBD2. The V segment lost 0 bases and the J segment 6 bases; nucleotides outside the gene matches: 4. This CDR3 is built from 14 residues. Germline values: CDR1 DFQATT, CDR2 SNEGSKA (reference sequence). The CDR3 coding sequence is TGCAGTGCTAGAGATGGCGGGGGGGTGGATACGCAGTATTTT. Its translation: CSARDGGGVDTQYF.

This clonotype was counted between two and nine times. CDR3 residues: CASSWKTGVEQYF. CDR3 nucleotides: TGTGCCAGCAGCTGGAAGACAGGGGTCGAGCAGTACTTC. The chain uses TRBV11-2 and TRBJ2-7, with 8 bases fitting TRBD1. V lost 4 bases to trimming and J lost 6 bases; unmatched junction nucleotides: 5. CDR3 length equals 13 residues. Germline V CDR1 and CDR2: SGHAT, FQNNGV.

This clonotype was seen repeatedly, ten times or more. The chain employs TRBV20-1 and TRBJ2-2, with TRBD1 as a possible D gene (6 bases). The ends were cut back, 5 bases at V and 5 bases at J, with 15 bases in the middle. CDR1 and CDR2 from the germline V gene are DFQATT and SNEGSKA (reference sequence). This CDR3 is 14 amino acids long. The CDR3 coding sequence is TGCAGTGCTCCGCAGGGGTTCAGGACCGGGGAGCTGTTTTTT. Its translation is CSAPQGFRTGELFF.

This chain uses TRBV5-5 with TRBJ2-7, with D uncertain. This CDR3 contains 12 residues. V lost 2 bases to trimming and J lost 6 bases, with 9 bases between them. CDR1 SGHKS and CDR2 YYEKEE come from the germline V gene (reference sequence). The CDR3 protein is CASSLNGGEQYF. The CDR3 nucleotides are TGTGCCAGCAGCTTAAATGGTGGCGAGCAGTACTTC. Supplemented by reference TRBV5-5 and TRBJ2-7, the full variable domain reads DAGVTQSPTHLIKTRGQQVTLRCSPISGHKSVSWYQQVLGQGPQFIFQYYEKEERGRGNFPDRFSARQFPNYSSELNVNALLLGDSALYLCASSLNGGEQYFGPGTRLTVT.

This clonotype was observed many times. This chain joins TRBV12-3 or TRBV12-4 and TRBJ2-5, with 12 nucleotides matching TRBD2. The CDR3 sequence is 16 residues long. Trimming took 5 bases from V and 3 from J; bases not matched to a gene: 7. CDR3 coding DNA: TGTGCCAGCAGTGGGCTAGCGGGGGGGCCGAAAGAGACCCAGTACTTC. Encoded protein: CASSGLAGGPKETQYF.

The CDR3 loop is CASSVAGGPSETQYF. The CDR3, as DNA: TGCGCCAGCAGCGTAGCGGGGGGGCCCAGTGAGACCCAGTACTTC. The gene calls are TRBV5-1 and TRBJ2-5, with 11 positions matching TRBD2. The junction had 7 bases not matched to a gene; V was cut back by 4 bases and J by 5 bases. The CDR3 covers 15 residues. In germline, CDR1 is SGHRS, CDR2 YFSETQ.

The chain links TRBV28 to TRBJ1-2; D ambiguous. The CDR3 contains 12 residues. With 10 bases removed from V and 4 bases from J, the gap between germline ends came to 13 bases. Per germline, CDR1 MDHEN and CDR2 SYDVKM. The CDR3 loop is CATLRRIYGYTF. The CDR3 DNA reads as TGTGCCACCTTACGACGGATCTATGGCTACACCTTC.

The chain joins TRBV15 to TRBJ1-4, with D perhaps matching TRBD1 (6 bases). The CDR3 is made up of 13 amino acids. V lost 4 bases, J lost 8 bases, and 11 bases lay in between. Germline loops: CDR1 LNHNV, CDR2 YYDKDF (reference sequence). The CDR3 protein is CATSIEQGEKLFF. The CDR3 DNA reads as TGTGCCACCAGCATCGAACAGGGAGAAAAACTGTTTTTT.